This T cell receptor (beta chain) is from a study of blood T cell repertoires in COVID-19. Study information: COVID-19 samples from acute and convalescent phases originated in the United States, Italy and Spain. Sample material is recorded as cDNA or gDNA derived from T cells, B-cell-depleted T cells, or PBMCs.

As originally analysed: Estimated nucleated cell counts came from reference gene primer amplification. Some clones are missing from TCRdb's copy, which holds only in-frame ones; the method was immunoSEQ multiplex PCR. V, J and clone size were drawn from that table, and D and trimming were deduced from the DNA. This table has around 200,000 clones, roughly 86% appearing once. J was trimmed by 0 bases and V by 4 bases; bases with no gene match: 8. Looked up from germline, CDR1 is SGHRS and CDR2 is YFSETQ. The CDR3 extends over 17 amino acids. The sample consisted of peripheral blood. The chain has TRBV5-1 and TRBJ2-1, with 9 bases identical to TRBD1. The clonotype was recovered from a man aged 18 to 30 with active or convalescent COVID-19. The CDR3 bases are TGCGCCAGCAGCCCACAGGGGGCTACGAGCTCCTACAATGAGCAGTTCTTC. Its protein is CASSPQGATSSYNEQFF.